This T cell receptor beta chain was identified during a study of shared clonotypes between healthy human individuals. Measured with immunoSEQ multiplex PCR; TCRdb has only the in-frame clones, and not every one. The sample consists of hundreds of thousands of clones, 70% to 80% of them appearing once. Specimen: PBMCs. This clonotype was sampled from a woman in her thirties or forties in good health. Some clones in this sample may be carry-over from other donors' samples.

This CDR3 is CASSTRTGGDTEAFF. CDR3 bases: TGTGCCAGCAGCACACGGACAGGGGGAGACACTGAAGCTTTCTTT. This chain joins TRBV11-2 and TRBJ1-1; 10 nucleotides align to TRBD1. The trim removed 5 bases at V and 3 bases at J, leaving 6 bases unmatched. Looked up from germline, CDR1 is SGHAT and CDR2 is FQNNGV. The CDR3 spans 15 residues.